The 29 T cell receptor beta chains presented below share a single source sample, sequenced in a study of blood T cells in healthy people across ages. It was with a sample-barcoded 5' primer and a J-beta primer mix that a second PCR of roughly 6 to 12 cycles was run. TCRdb reprocessed the 5' RACE reads via MiXCR and lists one record per CDR3 protein. Of approximately 800,000 distinct CDR3 sequences listed, approximately 67% were seen once; the top ten hold 28%. Source material: blood. Receptor source: a man aged 25-45 years in good health.

The V and J genes are TRBV12-3 or TRBV12-4 and TRBJ2-1; TRBD2 might be the D (6 bases). Trimming removed 6 bases from V and 8 bases from J, with 14 bases in between. The CDR3 runs to 13 residues. CDR3 bases: TGTGCCAGCAGCCCGGGACTTTCTTATGAGCAGTTCTTC. Its protein is CASSPGLSYEQFF.

This rearrangement joins TRBV4-3 to TRBJ2-5, with no clear D. CDR3 size: 14 residues. Germline V gene lookup returns CDR1 LGHNA and CDR2 YSLEER. Trimming shortened V by 1 base and J by 4 bases, and 10 bases separated the two germline ends. CDR3: CASSQGAYGETQYF. DNA for the CDR3: TGCGCCAGCAGCCAAGGGGCATACGGAGAGACCCAGTACTTC.

The table lists this clonotype with many counts. Written as DNA, the CDR3 is TGCGCCAGCAGCAGGGGGACAGAACAAGAGACCCAGTACTTC. It specifies CASSRGTEQETQYF. This sequence joins TRBV5-1 and TRBJ2-5, with 7 bases identical to TRBD1. The CDR3 contains 14 residues. CDR1 is SGHRS and CDR2 is YFSETQ in the germline V gene. The V and J ends lost 4 bases and 2 bases, in that order; junction bases with no gene match: 5.

The CDR3 here is CASSYFPPGQGETQYF. Written as DNA, the CDR3 is TGTGCCAGCAGTTACTTTCCGCCGGGGCAGGGGGAGACCCAGTACTTC. The chain has TRBV6-6 and TRBJ2-5; TRBD1 is a possible D gene (6 bases). V lost 1 base and J 5 bases, leaving 17 bases between the germline ends. This CDR3 spans 16 amino acids. In germline, CDR1 is MNHNY, CDR2 SVGAGI (reference sequence).

This clonotype showed up just a few times. This sequence joins TRBV27 and TRBJ2-5; D unresolved. V lost 5 bases and J 1 base, leaving 14 bases between the germline ends. Germline lookup yields CDR1 MNHEY and CDR2 SMNVEV (reference sequence). This CDR3 is built from 15 residues. The CDR3 is CASSPSWQPQETQYF. The CDR3 coding sequence is TGTGCCAGCAGTCCCTCTTGGCAGCCCCAAGAGACCCAGTACTTC.

The chain recombines TRBV6-2 or TRBV6-3 with TRBJ2-2; TRBD1 agrees at 9 bases. After removal of 2 bases from V and 5 bases from J, the junction contained 9 bases not matched to a gene. This CDR3 spans 17 amino acids. Germline-derived CDR1 and CDR2 are MNHEY and SVGEGT. The CDR3 is CASSYEAGQGRTGELFF. As DNA, the CDR3 is TGTGCCAGCAGTTACGAAGCGGGACAGGGTAGGACCGGGGAGCTGTTTTTT.

The chain links TRBV6-2 or TRBV6-3 to TRBJ2-5; D remains unclear. This CDR3 is built from 11 residues. The germline V gene encodes CDR1 MNHEY and CDR2 SVGEGT. V was trimmed by 8 bases and J by 5 bases, leaving 9 bases between them. The CDR3 bases are TGTGCCAGCGAGTCCGGGGAGACCCAGTACTTC. This encodes CASESGETQYF.

This clonotype was seen only a few times. The chain is built from TRBV9 and TRBJ1-2; D not resolved. Germline loops: CDR1 SGDLS, CDR2 YYNGEE. The germline V and J ends were trimmed by 3 bases and 5 bases, with 5 bases remaining between them. This CDR3 comprises 11 residues. The CDR3 bases are TGTGCCAGCAGCGGTCAATATGGCTACACCTTC. Translation gives CASSGQYGYTF.

Details on this clonotype: At one end, the junction sequence differs from germline, possibly due to a read error. This chain connects TRBV6-1 to TRBJ2-5; D remains ambiguous. Germline V lookup: CDR1 MNHNS, CDR2 SASEGT. The CDR3 runs to 12 residues. CDR3 in amino acids: CASGELGETQYF. The CDR3, as DNA: TGTGCCAGCGGTGAATTGGGAGAGACCCAGTACTTC.

The CDR3 reads CASSLFEPKFYNEQFF. For the CDR3, the DNA is TGTGCCAGCAGTCTATTCGAGCCCAAATTCTACAATGAGCAGTTCTTC. The chain uses TRBV3-1 and TRBJ2-1; D call uncertain. This CDR3 region has 16 residues. Germline CDR1 is LGHDT and CDR2 is YNNKEL (reference sequence). Trimming pared 6 bases from V and 3 bases from J, leaving 18 bases between.

The chain uses TRBV5-1 and TRBJ1-2; no firm D call. This CDR3 is built from 14 residues. Trimming shortened V by 1 base and J by 0 bases, and 7 bases separated the two germline ends. CDR1 SGHRS and CDR2 YFSETQ come from the germline V gene. The CDR3 DNA reads TGCGCCAGCAGCTTGACACCCCCTAACTATGGCTACACCTTC. Translated: CASSLTPPNYGYTF. Together with reference TRBV5-1 and TRBJ1-2, the CDR3 gives the full variable domain: KAGVTQTPRYLIKTRGQQVTLSCSPISGHRSVSWYQQTPGQGLQFLFEYFSETQRNKGNFPGRFSGRQFSNSRSEMNVSTLELGDSALYLCASSLTPPNYGYTFGSGTRLTVV.

This clonotype was seen many times. This rearrangement joins TRBV12-3 or TRBV12-4 to TRBJ2-1; 13 positions agree with TRBD2. This CDR3 is 17 amino acids long. With 4 bases clipped from V and 9 bases from J, the junction kept 12 bases outside the gene matches. The CDR3 sequence: CASSSHGTSGVLGEQFF. The CDR3 bases are TGTGCCAGCAGTTCACACGGGACTAGCGGGGTTTTGGGTGAGCAGTTCTTC.

As regards this clonotype: Just one base apart from a much larger clone, this may be a read error. The chain uses TRBV6-1 and TRBJ2-5, with D perhaps matching TRBD1 (6 bases). V dropped 5 bases and J dropped 11 bases, with 18 bases sitting between them. CDR1 is MNHNS and CDR2 is SASEGT in the germline V gene. This CDR3 spans 13 amino acids. The DNA of the CDR3 is TGTGCCAGCAGTCATACAGGGTCAAGTGAGCAGTACTTC. Its translation: CASSHTGSSEQYF.

Turning to this clonotype: A much larger clone differs by one base, so this may be a read error. The chain carries TRBV29-1 and TRBJ2-1; D gene uncertain. CDR3 length: 16 amino acids. CDR1 is SQVTM and CDR2 is ANQGSEA in the germline V gene. The CDR3 DNA reads TGCAGCGTCACCAATGCCGACGCAAGGAAGTACAATGGGCAGTTCTTC. Protein product: CSVTNADARKYNGQFF.

This clonotype was recorded only once. A much larger clone differs from this one at a single base, so this may be a read error. The CDR3 DNA sequence: TGTGCCTGCAGCCTAGAAAGGACTAGCGGGGCTCGAGTCTCCTACGAGCAGTACTTC. This gives the protein CACSLERTSGARVSYEQYF. V is TRBV3-1 and J is TRBJ2-7; 12 nucleotides line up with TRBD2. The germline CDR1 and CDR2 sequences are LGHDT and YNNKEL (reference sequence). This CDR3 comprises 19 residues.

This clonotype was observed a few times. V usage is TRBV27 and J usage is TRBJ2-5; 9 nucleotides align to TRBD1. This CDR3 region has 19 residues. V was clipped by 7 bases and J by 3 bases; unmatched bases: 21. Per the germline V gene, CDR1 is MNHEY and CDR2 is SMNVEV (reference sequence). In DNA, the CDR3 is TGTGCCAGCACCCCCGCGACGAGGGGAGGGACAGGGAGGAAAGAGACCCAGTACTTC. The encoded protein is CASTPATRGGTGRKETQYF.

The rearrangement joins TRBV6-2 or TRBV6-3 to TRBJ2-1, with 12 bases lining up with TRBD1. The CDR3 consists of 14 residues. The V and J ends lost 6 bases and 10 bases, in that order; junction bases with no gene match: 7. Germline CDR1 and CDR2: MNHEY and SVGEGT. The CDR3 protein is CASSTGTGGGEQFF. The CDR3 DNA reads TGTGCCAGCAGCACTGGGACAGGGGGCGGCGAGCAGTTCTTC.

This clonotype has only a few counts. The chain has TRBV12-3 or TRBV12-4 and TRBJ2-1; TRBD2 matches 7 bases. Trimming cost V 6 bases and J 8 bases; bases outside gene matches: 10. This CDR3 is 14 amino acids long. The CDR3 spells CASRLGGGRDEQFF. CDR3 nucleotide sequence: TGTGCCAGCAGACTTGGGGGGGGTAGGGATGAGCAGTTCTTC.

The chain carries TRBV7-9 and TRBJ1-1; weak D call: TRBD1 (5 bases). Per germline, CDR1 SEHNR and CDR2 FQNEAQ (reference sequence). The CDR3 is 13 residues long. The V and J ends lost 1 base and 6 bases respectively, with 9 bases between them. CDR3 in amino acids: CASSLVGPSEAFF. The CDR3 DNA reads as TGTGCCAGCAGCTTAGTGGGACCCTCTGAAGCTTTCTTT.

This chain links TRBV6-6 with TRBJ1-6, with D unresolved. Trimming stripped 5 bases from V and 9 bases from J, with 23 bases between. This CDR3 spans 17 amino acids. CDR1 MNHNY and CDR2 SVGAGI come from the germline V gene (reference sequence). The CDR3 DNA follows: TGTGCCAGCAGTCCTCCGCTCTTGATCGATTCAACTTCACCCCTCCACTTT. Amino acids: CASSPPLLIDSTSPLHF.

This sequence joins TRBV28 and TRBJ2-7; a weak D match, TRBD1 (6 bases). Trimming shortened V by 7 bases and J by 2 bases, and 15 bases separated the two germline ends. The CDR3 is 14 amino acids. The germline CDR1 and CDR2 sequences are MDHEN and SYDVKM. The CDR3: CASIPGDDAYEQYF. For the CDR3, the DNA is TGTGCCAGCATCCCAGGGGACGATGCCTACGAGCAGTACTTC.

This clonotype occurred once. This rearrangement joins TRBV7-9 to TRBJ2-3; D perhaps matches TRBD1 (6 bases). Trimming left V 10 bases short and J 3 bases short, with 20 bases between. Looked up from germline, CDR1 is SEHNR and CDR2 is FQNEAQ (reference sequence). The CDR3 has 15 residues. The CDR3 nucleotides read TGTGCCACCACCAGCCGGGCAGGGGTAACAGATACGCAGTATTTT. Amino acid sequence: CATTSRAGVTDTQYF. Full variable domain (outside the CDR3, taken from reference TRBV7-9 and TRBJ2-3): DTGVSQNPRHKITKRGQNVTFRCDPISEHNRLYWYRQTLGQGPEFLTYFQNEAQLEKSRLLSDRFSAERPKGSFSTLEIQRTEQGDSAMYLCATTSRAGVTDTQYFGPGTRLTVL.

This clonotype has only a few counts. CDR3 protein: CASSFAGAYEQYF. The CDR3 DNA sequence: TGTGCCAGCAGTTTCGCAGGGGCCTACGAGCAGTACTTC. The chain joins TRBV27 to TRBJ2-4; a possible D gene is TRBD1 (6 bases). The J call is uncertain, as TRBJ2-7 better fits the DNA end. Germline V gene lookup returns CDR1 MNHEY and CDR2 SMNVEV (reference sequence). CDR3 size: 13 residues.

A few counts support this clonotype. This rearrangement joins TRBV12-3 or TRBV12-4 to TRBJ1-5; TRBD1 matches 7 bases. The V segment lost 6 bases and the J segment 7 bases; nucleotides outside the gene matches: 15. The length of the CDR3 is 16 residues. The DNA of the CDR3 is TGTGCCAGCAGCCCAATGGGGGACAGCCAATCCCAGCCCCAGCATTTT. This translates into CASSPMGDSQSQPQHF.

This clonotype was picked up a small number of times. The chain couples TRBV18 to TRBJ2-1; D gene uncertain. CDR3 size: 15 residues. Germline V gene data show CDR1 as KGHSH and CDR2 as LQKENI. The V gene lost 2 bases and the J gene lost 5 bases, with 13 bases spanning the gap. CDR3 region: CASSPKRQVDNEQFF. Here the CDR3 DNA reads TGTGCCAGCTCACCAAAAAGGCAGGTTGACAATGAGCAGTTCTTC. The variable domain in full, with the rest retrieved from reference TRBV18 and TRBJ2-1, is NAGVMQNPRHLVRRRGQEARLRCSPMKGHSHVYWYRQLPEEGLKFMVYLQKENIIDESGMPKERFSAEFPKEGPSILRIQQVVRGDSAAYFCASSPKRQVDNEQFFGPGTRLTVL.

The V and J genes are TRBV6-5 and TRBJ2-7; TRBD1 matches at 8 bases. The DNA end is more similar to TRBJ2-5, so the J call may be wrong. CDR1 and CDR2 (germline): MNHEY, SVGAGI. This CDR3 comprises 14 residues. In nucleotides, the CDR3 is TGTGCCAGCAGTTATTGGCAGGGGGCTGAGACCCAGTACTTC. Translation gives CASSYWQGAETQYF.

This clonotype showed up just a few times. V is TRBV7-2 and J is TRBJ1-6; 7 nucleotides agree with TRBD1. Germline-derived CDR1 and CDR2 are SGHTA and FQGNSA. CDR3 length: 15 amino acids. Germline trimming cut 6 bases from V and 7 bases from J; bases unmatched to any gene: 9. This chain's CDR3 is CASRLTGTDNSPLHF. The CDR3 nucleotides read TGTGCCAGCAGATTAACCGGGACAGACAATTCACCCCTCCACTTT.

V is TRBV5-4 and J is TRBJ2-2; D is undetermined. From germline, CDR1 is SGHNT and CDR2 YYREEE (reference sequence). The CDR3 spans 14 residues. V lost 4 bases and J lost 4, with 11 bases in between. CDR3 residues: CASSLGPSTGELFF. DNA for the CDR3: TGTGCCAGCAGCCTTGGACCGAGCACCGGGGAGCTGTTTTTT.

V gene TRBV3-1 combines with J gene TRBJ2-5, with D maybe TRBD1 (5 bases). The CDR3 runs to 16 residues. Germline V lookup: CDR1 LGHDT, CDR2 YNNKEL (reference sequence). Trimming shortened V by 3 bases and J by 5 bases, and 19 bases separated the two germline ends. The CDR3, as DNA: TGTGCCAGCAGCCAGGCGCTACAGGTCCCCAGGGAGACCCAGTACTTC. It encodes CASSQALQVPRETQYF.